This entry concerns a single T cell receptor beta chain. Its recognized antigen is unknown. Base qualities are missing; no much larger clone stands one base away. V was cut back by 6 bases and J by 4 bases, leaving a gap of 10 bases between them. From its cysteine to its phenylalanine, the CDR3 spans 12 amino acids. Just the 36-base CDR3 DNA is kept, in frame starting at base 1. Per the germline V gene, KGHSH is the CDR1 and LQKENI is the CDR2. Library construction relied on the immunoSEQ multiplex PCR assay. For the multiplex PCR, a mixture combining 60 forward primers for TCR Vbeta segments and 13 reverse primers for TCR Jbeta segments was used. The CDR3 region of rearranged TCR beta genes was amplified from genomic DNA with a multiplex PCR assay. The Illumina HiSeq System was used to sequence the amplified TCR beta libraries as 87-base-pair reads. Turning to the authors' computational methods: Across the 500 to 750 repertoires, a later analysis counted approximately 75 million unique TCR beta chains, around 11 million of which were shared by at least two donors. To remove PCR and sequencing errors, raw reads were error-corrected and collapsed into unique sequences using a nearest-neighbor algorithm that merged closely related sequences. Alignment of CDR3 sequences to IMGT reference sequences was used to assign V, D and J gene segments. For a sequence to be retained, at least a six-nucleotide match to both a V gene segment and a J gene segment was required. A rearrangement counted as productive if the CDR3 had no stop codons and remained in frame with V and J, and every other rearrangement counted as non-productive. Following IMGT convention, CDR3 was defined as the stretch from the second conserved V-encoded cysteine to the conserved J-encoded phenylalanine. In an earlier analysis of around 570 of the donors, sequences lacking an unambiguous match to a single V gene segment were excluded. In an earlier analysis of more than 500 of the donors, a V segment was called functional when productive rearrangements were above 56.7%, and segregating when the standard deviation between donors exceeded 5%. A statistical classification framework was built to diagnose cytomegalovirus status from the catalog of TCR beta chain sequences. A later analysis assigned V and J genes by comparing TCR nucleotide sequences with IMGT/GENE-DB human TR gene sequences. The TCRdist pipeline was used in a later analysis to assign CDR3 sequences and most-parsimonious VDJ recombination scenarios. A later analysis defined each TCR beta chain by its CDR3 amino acid sequence plus V-gene family, and excluded reads lacking a unique V-gene family. In a later analysis, nearly 600 highly shared, low-generation-probability nucleotide sequences were removed to address suspected cross-contamination and a sequencing artifact. In a later analysis, a clonal expansion index was calculated for each public chain from normalized within-repertoire ranks of inferred template counts. A later analysis computed generation probabilities with a VDJ recombination model fitted to out-of-frame rearrangements, and checked the results against IGoR. In a later analysis, hypergeometric tests were used to score TCR-TCR, TCR-HLA and TCR-CMV co-occurrence, with a repertoire-size bias correction applied to TCR pairs. False discovery rates were estimated in a later analysis by permuting HLA or CMV assignments 20 times. In a later analysis, co-occurring TCRs were grouped with DBSCAN, and TCRdist sequence similarity was added when clustering was performed within HLA-allele-positive subsets. For co-occurrence clustering, repertoires with fewer than 30,000 or more than 120,000 public chains were excluded, along with roughly 5 repertoires with anomalous nucleotide sharing. TCRdb provides this immuneACCESS table in a form limited to in-frame rearrangements. Some clones are lacking; in checked studies, under half of them reflect an unresolved V gene, and why the rest are absent is not known. V, J and clone size reflect that table, while D and trimming were determined from the DNA. The sample table lists 130,000 to 150,000 clones, 78% of them with a count of one. The top ten clones comprise 2% to 3% of the sample.

This sample was taken from a study of cytomegalovirus exposure and HLA in healthy donors (dated by TCRdb to the late 2010s). In terms of the full investigation: In an earlier analysis of 587 of the donors, about 260 Gb of sequence data and some 120 million unique TCR beta sequences from 150 million to 200 million T cells were reported. An early release that covered some 640 HLA-typed donors contained approximately 290 gigabases of sequencing data and tens of millions of unique TCR sequences. Of the 300 to 500 genotyped donors, over 80% were placed in the genetic ancestry cluster associated with self-reported Caucasian donors. The study aimed to test whether cataloging public T cell receptors could reveal signatures of past pathogen exposure. The T cell repertoires of under 700 subjects were profiled by immunosequencing and related to cytomegalovirus serostatus. A separate validation cohort of approximately 120 different subjects was used in addition to the roughly 720-subject first cohort. High-throughput TCR immunosequencing, statistical association of individual TCRs with disease status, and machine learning were combined to predict cytomegalovirus infection status. A later analysis re-examined previously published TCR beta repertoires from more than 600 donors and added high-resolution HLA genotyping to investigate patterns of TCR occurrence. The later analysis used no new phenotypic data to find candidate immune exposures, relying instead on TCR beta sequences and their occurrence across donors. An earlier analysis of a few hundred of the donors applied high-throughput TCR beta sequencing to assess whether each TCR beta V gene segment acted as functional or pseudogenic. Donor age, sex, ethnicity and CMV serostatus were collected together with the repertoire data. In a later genetic analysis, genome-wide SNP genotypes for about 65% of the roughly 700 donors were used, and that subset was treated as a discovery cohort. Every repertoire in the discovery cohort had been generated on one and the same sequencing platform. HLA typing included class I and class II loci at four-digit resolution. The number of donors typed differed by locus, with roughly 620-640 for A, B, C, DRB1 and DQB1, 522 for DQA1, 600 to 610 for DPA1, and roughly 450 for DPB1. Several DR-DQ haplotypes were treated as single units for association and clustering because of strong linkage in the cohort. Across 398 genotyped donors of the cohort, an average of about 240,000 unique TCR beta nucleotide sequences per donor were sequenced, and roughly 17% of those sequences were non-productive.

The study at large found these results: In a later analysis, HLA-associated TCR beta chains were found to be more clonally expanded and to have lower generation probabilities than equally common non-associated chains. Broadly in line with IMGT annotations, most TCR beta V segments showed up in productive rearrangements about 87% or about 30% of the time in an earlier analysis of around 600 of the donors. In a later analysis, the rate of TCR association differed among HLA loci, with DRB1 alleles having the most associated TCRs and HLA-C alleles having the fewest. Some 16 rarely observed V segments, including chromosome 9 orphons, were excluded from the earlier analysis of several hundred of the donors because counts were too low. Presence/absence analyses assumed roughly uniform sequencing depth across donors, an assumption that may not hold. A later analysis associated 16,951 TCR beta sequences with specific HLA alleles at a false discovery rate of 0.05. Strong co-occurrence of HLA alleles, especially DR and DQ, made assigning TCR associations to individual alleles difficult. Most TCR sequences were seen in very few donors, while some public TCRs were found in many individuals. The classifier was reported to diagnose cytomegalovirus status with high specificity and sensitivity in both the original cohort and the validation cohort. A later analysis found that most CMV-associated TCR beta chains appeared HLA-restricted, with HLA associations seemingly driven largely by CMV exposure. In a later analysis, several top co-occurrence clusters were reported to appear linked to parvovirus B19, influenza, CMV and Epstein-Barr virus. Because HLA typing was unavailable for some donors at each locus, only the typed subset was used in association tests. Compared with the 666-donor mean, donors in an Asian-associated ancestry cluster had fewer N-insertions in productive TCRs, according to a later genetic analysis. In a later genetic analysis, a missense DCLRE1C variant was associated with V-gene and J-gene trimming of TCR beta chains, and the association was replicated in an independent cohort. A total of 150 to 200 TCR beta chains were listed by the study as associated with cytomegalovirus. The 87-base-pair reads could not distinguish some IMGT-functional V segments, including TRBV6-2 and TRBV6-3, so those segments were excluded. A further reported finding was that TCR beta sequences accurately predicted the HLA-A and HLA-B alleles for most subjects in the first cohort. This cohort had only TCR beta chains sequenced, and the lack of alpha or paired-chain data limited which features could be detected. In vitro tests confirmed that a few of the cytomegalovirus-associated TCR beta chains recognize cytomegalovirus antigens. For the cohort, immune exposure information was limited to CMV serostatus. Linkage disequilibrium might explain the correlated functional status among segregating V segments, but an unknown experimental factor could not be excluded. A group of highly shared sequence variants was considered likely to be a technical artifact of the sequencing pipeline. According to the authors, the approach could potentially be generalized to other disease states and immunological phenotypes.

The cohort consisted of fewer than 700 healthy bone marrow donors. At the time of sampling, every cohort member was nominally healthy, though immune exposures that went unrecorded were likely present. The donor was CMV seropositive and was included in the group of 300 or so seropositive cohort members. A peripheral blood sample was collected from each donor, and TCR beta sequencing was performed on peripheral blood mononuclear cells. Genomic DNA extraction from the blood cell samples was performed with the Qiagen DNeasy Blood Extraction Kit. This clonotype was obtained from a woman aged 18-30 years in good health and CMV-seropositive. Material for sequencing was PBMCs. This chain is built from TRBV18 and TRBJ2-7, with the identity of the D gene unclear. The base sequence is TGTGCCAGCTCTCCCGTCGAGTACGAGCAGTACTTC. This gives the protein CASSPVEYEQYF.